This TCR beta chain was obtained from a study of OX40 agonist ivuxolimab in advanced cancers. Overall study: Patients were treated with ivuxolimab, an agonistic anti-OX40 (CD134) antibody. Three individuals attained partial responses, comprising one hepatocellular carcinoma case and two cutaneous melanoma cases.

CDR3 length equals 15 residues. V was pared by 3 bases and J by 2 bases, with 16 bases between. The germline V gene encodes CDR1 SQVTM and CDR2 ANQGSEA. Only in-frame clones appear in the TCRdb table, and some are missing; sequencing was by immunoSEQ multiplex PCR. The data contain fewer than 30,000 clones, around 87% of them singletons. This chain connects TRBV29-1 to TRBJ1-2; D is possibly TRBD1 (6 bases). Sequenced here: CD4+ or CD8+ T cells sorted from blood, sampled in a trial of the OX40 agonist ivuxolimab. The sequence derives from an adult with an advanced solid tumor such as melanoma, head and neck, liver or kidney cancer. The CDR3 spells CSVDGLTGGNYGYTF. The DNA for the CDR3 is TGCAGCGTTGACGGTCTGACAGGAGGGAACTATGGCTACACCTTC. Together with reference TRBV29-1 and TRBJ1-2, the CDR3 gives the full variable domain: SAVISQKPSRDICQRGTSLTIQCQVDSQVTMMFWYRQQPGQSLTLIATANQGSEATYESGFVIDKFPISRPNLTFSTLTVSNMSPEDSSIYLCSVDGLTGGNYGYTFGSGTRLTVV.